The 27 T cell receptor beta chains in this list originate from one sample, sequenced in a study of T cells in Graves' hyperthyroidism and ophthalmopathy (dated by TCRdb to 2018 to 2020). Library preparation was by multiplex PCR. These reads were obtained on an Illumina HiSeq 2000. The TCR beta CDR3 regions were amplified from RNA transcripts. The TCR CDR3 was subjected to a first round of RT-PCR using the HTBI primer set and the Qiagen OneStep RT-PCR kit. In TCRdb, the public reads were trimmed at Q25 with fastp and aligned with MiXCR, with productive beta chains retained. Every CDR3 protein is listed once, alongside the most common genes and DNA of its rows. A total of hundreds of thousands of distinct CDR3 sequences appear in this sample, roughly 14% of them only once. The ten largest make up roughly 4.5% of the sample. Sequenced input: blood. The receptors here all came from a woman aged 40 to 50 with Graves' ophthalmopathy.

This clonotype appeared many times. CDR3 nucleotides: TGTGCCAGCAGTCGTGGGACGGTGAACACCGGGGAGCTGTTTTTT. Translating gives CASSRGTVNTGELFF. The chain couples TRBV13 to TRBJ2-2, with D perhaps matching TRBD1 or TRBD2 (5 bases each). Germline CDR1 is PRHDT and CDR2 is FYEKMQ (reference sequence). Trimming pared 6 bases from V and 1 base from J, leaving 12 bases between. The CDR3 length is 15 residues.

This clonotype was seen ten or more times. The rearrangement uses TRBV12-3 or TRBV12-4 and TRBJ2-7; weak D call: TRBD2 (5 bases). V lost 6 bases and J 4 bases, leaving 10 bases between the germline ends. This CDR3 contains 12 residues. CDR3 amino acids: CASRSGSYEQYF. The CDR3 DNA follows: TGTGCCAGCAGGTCGGGAAGTTACGAGCAGTACTTC.

This clonotype was seen ten or more times. This chain joins TRBV6-5 and TRBJ1-1, with TRBD1 matching over 7 bases. The CDR3 length is 15 residues. The germline gives CDR1 MNHEY, CDR2 SVGAGI. Unmatched junction bases numbered 8, after V lost 2 bases and J lost 5 bases. CDR3 region: CASSYRGLKDTEAFF. The CDR3 region has the DNA TGTGCCAGCAGTTACAGGGGGCTAAAGGATACTGAAGCTTTCTTT.

V gene TRBV28 combines with J gene TRBJ1-5, with 8 bases fitting TRBD1. V dropped 3 bases and J dropped 6; count of bases not matched to a gene: 7. CDR1 MDHEN and CDR2 SYDVKM come from the germline V gene. The CDR3 has 15 amino acids. The CDR3 DNA is TGTGCCAGCAGTTTTATATTGGGGACAGGTCAGCCCCAGCATTTT. This gives the protein CASSFILGTGQPQHF. The complete variable domain, with remaining parts taken from reference TRBV28 and TRBJ1-5, reads DVKVTQSSRYLVKRTGEKVFLECVQDMDHENMFWYRQDPGLGLRLIYFSYDVKMKEKGDIPEGYSVSREKKERFSLILESASTNQTSMYLCASSFILGTGQPQHFGDGTRLSIL.

This clonotype was seen many times. The CDR3 does not end in the conserved phenylalanine or tryptophan, so this is likely a read error. The genes are TRBV4-2 and TRBJ1-1; D remains unclear. The V and J ends lost 0 bases and 0 bases respectively, with 5 bases between them. CDR3 length: 14 residues. Germline values: CDR1 LGHNA, CDR2 YNFKEQ. DNA of the CDR3: TGTGCCAGCAGCCAAGATTTCCTGAACACTGAAGCTTTCCTT. Its protein is CASSQDFLNTEAFL.

This clonotype came up many times. The genes are TRBV6-1 and TRBJ2-2; TRBD2 aligns across 13 bases. Germline CDR1 is MNHNS and CDR2 is SASEGT. The CDR3 is made up of 15 amino acids. V lost 7 bases, J lost 7 bases, and 6 bases stayed unmatched. The CDR3 reads CASTGLAGAYGELFF. The DNA for the CDR3 is TGTGCCAGCACCGGACTAGCGGGAGCGTACGGGGAGCTGTTTTTT.

This clonotype was counted only a few times. The CDR3 loop reads CASSLSRGAYGYTF. The CDR3 DNA is TGTGCCAGCAGTTTATCCAGGGGGGCCTATGGCTACACCTTC. J is TRBJ1-2 and V is TRBV28; 7 positions match TRBD1. V trimming: 1 base; J trimming: 4 bases; junction bases outside the gene matches: 3. Germline loops: CDR1 MDHEN, CDR2 SYDVKM. There are 14 residues in the CDR3.

This clonotype was seen repeatedly, ten times or more. The chain recombines TRBV29-1 with TRBJ2-7, with D tentatively TRBD1 (6 bases). The CDR3 covers 13 residues. The V gene's germline CDR1 is SQVTM and CDR2 ANQGSEA. V lost 4 bases to trimming and J lost 1 base, with 11 bases between them. The CDR3 region is CSVGTVRSYEQYF. The CDR3 DNA sequence: TGCAGCGTTGGGACAGTCCGATCCTACGAGCAGTACTTC.

This clonotype was found a few times. CDR3 nucleotide sequence: TGTGCCAGCAGTCTCCGACTAGGTTCCCACGAGCAGTACTTC. This gives the protein CASSLRLGSHEQYF. The rearrangement links TRBV27 to TRBJ2-7, with D tentatively TRBD2 (6 bases). The CDR3 totals 14 residues. With 5 bases removed from V and 5 bases from J, the gap between germline ends came to 16 bases. Germline CDR1 and CDR2: MNHEY and SMNVEV (reference sequence).

This clonotype has a count of ten or more. The rearrangement links TRBV6-5 to TRBJ1-2; tentatively, D is TRBD1 (5 bases). V was pared by 6 bases and J by 6 bases, with 23 bases between. Looked up from germline, CDR1 is MNHEY and CDR2 is SVGAGI. This CDR3 has 16 amino acids. The CDR3 loop reads CASRNSLGGGVDGYTF. CDR3 nucleotides: TGTGCCAGCAGAAACTCCCTGGGGGGGGGGGTAGATGGCTACACCTTC.

The table lists this clonotype with many counts. The genes are TRBV25-1 and TRBJ2-7; 13 bases line up with TRBD2. The CDR3 sequence is 16 residues long. J was trimmed by 2 bases and V by 6 bases; bases with no gene match: 7. Germline loops: CDR1 MGHDK, CDR2 SYGVNS. The DNA of the CDR3 is TGTGCCAGCAGCCCGGGGACTAGCGGGAACACCTACGAGCAGTACTTC. Its protein is CASSPGTSGNTYEQYF.

This clonotype was seen repeatedly, ten times or more. V gene TRBV20-1 combines with J gene TRBJ2-7; TRBD2 matches at 9 bases. Germline-derived CDR1 and CDR2 are DFQATT and SNEGSKA (reference sequence). Unmatched junction bases numbered 8, after V lost 5 bases and J lost 0 bases. The CDR3 extends over 15 amino acids. The CDR3 DNA follows: TGCAGTGCTCCGGGACTAGCTCTGAGCTCCTACGAGCAGTACTTC. It is translated as CSAPGLALSSYEQYF.

In its sample, this clonotype was seen many times. The chain couples TRBV10-3 to TRBJ2-7; D is possibly TRBD2 (5 bases). The CDR3 is 14 amino acids. Germline V lookup: CDR1 ENHRY, CDR2 SYGVKD. The V and J ends lost 6 bases and 2 bases respectively, with 14 bases between them. CDR3 in DNA: TGTGCCATCAGAGGACTGGCGAAACCCTACGAGCAGTACTTC. Translation gives CAIRGLAKPYEQYF.

A few counts support this clonotype. The V call is TRBV20-1, the J call TRBJ1-1; 7 positions match TRBD1. V shed 6 bases and J 3 bases; nucleotides not matched to a gene: 7. The length of the CDR3 is 13 residues. Germline V gene sequence: CDR1 DFQATT, CDR2 SNEGSKA (reference sequence). The CDR3 DNA reads as TGCAGTGCCACGACAGGGTCCGACACTGAAGCTTTCTTT. This sequence encodes CSATTGSDTEAFF.

V usage is TRBV6-1 and J usage is TRBJ2-5; 12 bases fit TRBD2. The CDR3 sequence is 16 residues long. Germline-derived CDR1 and CDR2 are MNHNS and SASEGT. V dropped 8 bases and J dropped 4; count of bases not matched to a gene: 11. CDR3 loop: CASLRTSGVFLETQYF. The CDR3 DNA sequence: TGTGCCAGCCTAAGGACTAGCGGGGTTTTCTTAGAGACCCAGTACTTC.

The rearrangement joins TRBV6-2 or TRBV6-3 to TRBJ2-4; D unclear. The CDR3 has 17 amino acids. Trimming shortened V by 0 bases and J by 1 base, and 13 bases separated the two germline ends. Germline lookup yields CDR1 MNHEY and CDR2 SVGEGT. The CDR3 is CASSYSPTDRAKNIQYF. As DNA, the CDR3 is TGTGCCAGCAGTTACTCACCTACCGACCGTGCCAAAAACATTCAGTACTTC.

This clonotype was counted ten times or more. The CDR3 protein is CASSQVSGGEYEQYF. The CDR3 bases are TGCGCCAGCAGCCAAGTCTCCGGGGGCGAATACGAGCAGTACTTC. This rearrangement joins TRBV4-3 to TRBJ2-7; D is perhaps TRBD1 or TRBD2 (6 bases each). The V and J ends lost 1 base and 4 bases respectively, with 14 bases between them. The CDR3 totals 15 residues. CDR1 and CDR2 (germline): LGHNA, YSLEER.

This sequence joins TRBV9 and TRBJ1-2; 7 nucleotides match TRBD1. CDR1 and CDR2 from the germline V gene are SGDLS and YYNGEE. J was trimmed by 7 bases and V by 4 bases; bases with no gene match: 13. The CDR3 covers 15 residues. CDR3 sequence (DNA): TGTGCCAGCAGCTTCTCGACAGGGAGCTACTCTGGCTACACCTTC. Amino acid sequence: CASSFSTGSYSGYTF.

The chain uses TRBV7-9 and TRBJ2-2; D ambiguous. The CDR3 loop spans 14 amino acids. The V end lost 6 bases, the J end lost 0 bases, and 8 bases lay between the germline ends. CDR1 and CDR2 from the germline V gene are SEHNR and FQNEAQ (reference sequence). The CDR3 sequence: CASSPVPNTGELFF. DNA of the CDR3: TGTGCCAGCAGTCCTGTACCGAACACCGGGGAGCTGTTTTTT.

V gene TRBV30 combines with J gene TRBJ2-2; D is unresolved. Germline loops: CDR1 GTSNPN, CDR2 SVGIG (reference sequence). The CDR3 has 13 amino acids. V was shortened by 4 bases and J by 4 bases, with 10 bases between the two germline ends. CDR3 nucleotides: TGTGCCTGGATAGGGAAGGGCACCGGGGAGCTGTTTTTT. This codes for CAWIGKGTGELFF.

This clonotype was found a few times. The V gene is TRBV10-3, the J gene TRBJ2-3; tentatively, D is TRBD1 (5 bases). The CDR3 is 16 residues long. Trimming stripped 0 bases from V and 3 bases from J, with 13 bases between. Per germline, CDR1 ENHRY and CDR2 SYGVKD. The CDR3 spells CAISESKGARTDTQYF. The CDR3 DNA is TGTGCCATCAGTGAGTCTAAAGGGGCCAGAACAGATACGCAGTATTTT.

There are many counts of this clonotype. The chain employs TRBV30 and TRBJ2-7; D remains unclear. The V end lost 2 bases, the J end lost 7 bases, and 6 bases lay between the germline ends. Germline V gene data show CDR1 as GTSNPN and CDR2 as SVGIG (reference sequence). This CDR3 region has 10 residues. CDR3 bases: TGTGCCTGGAGTTTGGGAGAGCAGTACTTC. Its protein product is CAWSLGEQYF.

This CDR3 is CATGKYEQYF. CDR3 DNA: TGTGCCACAGGGAAATACGAGCAGTACTTC. This chain connects TRBV28 to TRBJ2-7; possible D gene TRBD1, 5 bases. Germline CDR1 MDHEN, CDR2 SYDVKM. V was shortened by 10 bases and J by 4 bases, with 8 bases between the two germline ends. CDR3 length: 10 residues.

This clonotype appeared many times. The chain joins TRBV6-5 to TRBJ2-5; 14 positions agree with TRBD2. The junction had 18 bases not matched to a gene; V was cut back by 7 bases and J by 5 bases. Germline loops: CDR1 MNHEY, CDR2 SVGAGI. This CDR3 spans 19 amino acids. Written as DNA, the CDR3 is TGTGCCAGCATTAGTGGGGCCTGGACTAGCGGGAGGTTGCCGGAGACCCAGTACTTC. Its translation is CASISGAWTSGRLPETQYF.

The V call is TRBV27, the J call TRBJ1-2; 9 positions agree with TRBD1. Germline V gene lookup returns CDR1 MNHEY and CDR2 SMNVEV (reference sequence). V shed 6 bases and J 0 bases; nucleotides not matched to a gene: 11. This CDR3 comprises 17 residues. The CDR3 protein is CASRKLGQGTSNYGYTF. CDR3 nucleotide sequence: TGTGCCAGCAGGAAACTGGGACAGGGAACTTCTAACTATGGCTACACCTTC.

The chain is built from TRBV12-5 and TRBJ1-1; D gene unclear. CDR1 LGHNT and CDR2 FRNRAP come from the germline V gene. The V gene lost 6 bases and the J gene lost 11 bases, with 16 bases spanning the gap. The CDR3 is 12 amino acids. CDR3 bases: TGTGCTAGTGGACCGTCGGGAGAACGGGCTTTCTTT. Residues: CASGPSGERAFF.

This clonotype came up many times. The chain carries TRBV5-1 and TRBJ2-7; 7 positions agree with TRBD1. This CDR3 is built from 15 residues. Trimming at V came to 0 bases and at J to 3 bases, leaving 6 bases not matched to a gene. The V gene's germline CDR1 is SGHRS and CDR2 YFSETQ. As DNA, the CDR3 is TGCGCCAGCAGCTTGGCAGGGGGATCGGTCTACGAGCAGTACTTC. Residues: CASSLAGGSVYEQYF.